One and the same sample provided the 14 T cell receptor beta chains below, sequenced in a study of human versus mouse CDR3 diversity and MHC coevolution. Generated by immunoSEQ multiplex PCR, the TCRdb table keeps only in-frame clones and is missing some. The sample records 45,000 to 75,000 clones, roughly 93% being singletons. Sequencing used naive CD4+ T cells from blood. Regarding subset: CD45RO-negative CD62L-positive naive CD4 T cells. The receptors stem from a person between 55 and 70 years old in good health.

In the case of this clone: Additional DNA sequences in this sample encode the identical CDR3. This chain connects TRBV9 to TRBJ2-3, with a weak D call TRBD2 (6 bases). The CDR3 consists of 15 residues. Deletions cut 5 bases from V and 0 bases from J, with 13 bases between. Germline-derived CDR1 and CDR2 are SGDLS and YYNGEE. The CDR3 sequence: CASSGRPTSTDTQYF. CDR3 coding DNA: TGTGCCAGCAGTGGGAGGCCAACTAGCACAGATACGCAGTATTTT.

J is TRBJ2-3 and V is TRBV9; TRBD2 matches 10 bases. CDR3 length: 17 residues. J lost 2 bases, V lost 0 bases, and 6 bases had no gene match. Per the germline V gene, CDR1 is SGDLS and CDR2 is YYNGEE. CDR3 DNA: TGTGCCAGCAGCGTAGTACCAGCGGGAGGGTCCACAGATACGCAGTATTTT. It yields the protein CASSVVPAGGSTDTQYF.

The chain recombines TRBV9 with TRBJ2-7; no firm D call. The CDR3 is 16 amino acids. The V and J ends lost 0 bases and 2 bases respectively, with 15 bases between them. The germline gives CDR1 SGDLS, CDR2 YYNGEE. CDR3 residues: CASSVDPPGGAYEQYF. The CDR3 bases are TGTGCCAGCAGCGTAGATCCCCCTGGCGGCGCCTACGAGCAGTACTTC.

The chain recombines TRBV2 with TRBJ2-1; 10 positions agree with TRBD2. Germline assignment: CDR1 SNHLY and CDR2 FYNNEI. Trimming at V came to 2 bases and at J to 6 bases, leaving 4 bases not matched to a gene. The CDR3 runs to 15 residues. The CDR3: CASSELAGVGNEQFF. In nucleotides, the CDR3 is TGTGCCAGCAGTGAACTAGCGGGAGTTGGCAATGAGCAGTTCTTC.

This chain joins TRBV27 and TRBJ1-2, with 11 bases identical to TRBD1. With 2 bases clipped from V and 8 bases from J, the junction kept 4 bases outside the gene matches. The CDR3 runs to 14 residues. Germline assignment: CDR1 MNHEY and CDR2 SMNVEV (reference sequence). CDR3 DNA sequence: TGTGCCAGCAGTTTAGGACAGGGGGCGCGGGGCTACACCTTC. Translating gives CASSLGQGARGYTF.

The count of this clone is one. CDR3 protein: CASSLGDRVREKLFF. DNA of the CDR3: TGTGCCAGCAGCTTAGGAGACAGGGTTCGGGAAAAACTGTTTTTT. The chain is built from TRBV7-2 and TRBJ1-4; 7 nucleotides line up with TRBD1. V lost 1 base and J lost 8; bases outside the gene matches: 7. CDR1 is SGHTA, CDR2 FQGNSA, per germline. The length of the CDR3 is 15 residues. The whole variable domain, filled in from reference TRBV7-2 and TRBJ1-4, reads GAGVSQSPSNKVTEKGKDVELRCDPISGHTALYWYRQSLGQGLEFLIYFQGNSAPDKSGLPSDRFSAERTGGSVSTLTIQRTQQEDSAVYLCASSLGDRVREKLFFGSGTQLSVL.

The rearrangement uses TRBV11-2 and TRBJ2-1; TRBD2 matches at 9 bases. Germline-derived CDR1 and CDR2 are SGHAT and FQNNGV. There are 18 residues in the CDR3. Trimming took 5 bases from V and 7 from J; bases not matched to a gene: 18. CDR3 in DNA: TGTGCCAGCAGCCCCTGGGGCCAAAGCGGGAGGCCTCGGAATGAGCAGTTCTTC. Translation gives CASSPWGQSGRPRNEQFF.

The CDR3 DNA reads TGTGCCAGCACGGGGGGGTATTCCTATAATTCACCCCTCCACTTT. Amino acid sequence: CASTGGYSYNSPLHF. The chain recombines TRBV6-1 with TRBJ1-6; TRBD1 is a possible D gene (5 bases). Germline-derived CDR1 and CDR2 are MNHNS and SASEGT. V lost 7 bases and J 1 base, leaving 11 bases between the germline ends. The length of the CDR3 is 15 residues.

This chain connects TRBV6-1 to TRBJ2-1; TRBD1 matches 7 bases. The CDR3 length is 19 residues. The trim removed 2 bases at V and 0 bases at J, leaving 13 bases unmatched. CDR1 and CDR2 (germline): MNHNS, SASEGT. CDR3 in amino acids: CASSERIGTVFRSYNEQFF. The CDR3 DNA is TGTGCCAGCAGTGAACGGATTGGGACAGTATTTCGCTCCTACAATGAGCAGTTCTTC.

CDR3 sequence: CASSLETGGANEQFF. The CDR3 coding sequence is TGCGCCAGCAGCTTGGAGACGGGAGGGGCGAATGAGCAGTTCTTC. This chain uses TRBV5-1 with TRBJ2-1, with 8 bases matching TRBD2. The J segment lost 7 bases and the V segment lost 0 bases, leaving 6 bases of the junction unmatched. Per the germline V gene, CDR1 is SGHRS and CDR2 is YFSETQ. The CDR3 is 15 residues long.

The genes are TRBV7-6 and TRBJ2-5; 14 nucleotides agree with TRBD2. The junction had 10 bases not matched to a gene; V was cut back by 5 bases and J by 2 bases. CDR3 length: 18 residues. The germline CDR1 and CDR2 sequences are SGHVS and FNYEAQ. In DNA, the CDR3 is TGTGCCAGCAGCCCGACCGGGACTAGCGGGGGCTTACAAGAGACCCAGTACTTC. Translating it yields CASSPTGTSGGLQETQYF.

The V and J genes are TRBV30 and TRBJ2-7; 14 nucleotides agree with TRBD2. V lost 6 bases and J lost 0; bases outside the gene matches: 16. The CDR3 covers 19 residues. Germline V gene sequence: CDR1 GTSNPN, CDR2 SVGIG (reference sequence). For the CDR3, the DNA is TGTGCCTGTCTGAGATCCCCGGGACTAGCGGGAGTTATCTCCTACGAGCAGTACTTC. It translates to CACLRSPGLAGVISYEQYF.

The DNA for the CDR3 is TGTGCCAGCAGCGTAGCCGGGACAGGGGGGCCTGTTGGCACTGAAGCTTTCTTT. It is translated as CASSVAGTGGPVGTEAFF. The chain recombines TRBV9 with TRBJ1-1, with TRBD1 matching 11 bases. With V trimmed by 0 bases and J by 4 bases, 11 bases remained unmatched. Germline V gene data show CDR1 as SGDLS and CDR2 as YYNGEE. This CDR3 has 18 residues.

As DNA, the CDR3 is TGTGCCAGCATTTCAGGGATCGATCAGCCCCAGCATTTT. It translates to CASISGIDQPQHF. The genes are TRBV2 and TRBJ1-5; a possible D gene is TRBD1 (5 bases). The ends were cut back, 7 bases at V and 5 bases at J, with 12 bases in the middle. Germline lookup yields CDR1 SNHLY and CDR2 FYNNEI. This CDR3 contains 13 residues. Based on the CDR3 plus reference TRBV2 and TRBJ1-5, the full variable domain is EPEVTQTPSHQVTQMGQEVILRCVPISNHLYFYWYRQILGQKVEFLVSFYNNEISEKSEIFDDQFSVERPDGSNFTLKIRSTKLEDSAMYFCASISGIDQPQHFGDGTRLSIL.